The 14 T cell receptor beta chains listed next were all sequenced from one sample in a study of PD-L1 blockade in urothelial cancer. Using immunoSEQ multiplex PCR, the repertoire was profiled, and TCRdb retains in-frame clones only, with some absent. The sample holds 60,000 to 65,000 clones, about 76% seen once. Time point denoted: pretreatment peripheral blood. Specimen: PBMCs, collected around atezolizumab (anti-PD-L1) treatment. All receptors derive from a man aged 70-80 years with urothelial cancer.

The chain employs TRBV5-4 and TRBJ2-2; 10 bases agree with TRBD2. The CDR3 loop spans 16 amino acids. J gave up 0 bases and V 4 bases, and 3 bases lay outside the gene matches. Germline CDR1 SGHNT, CDR2 YYREEE (reference sequence). The CDR3 bases are TGTGCCAGCAGCGCGGGGACTAGCGCGAACACCGGGGAGCTGTTTTTT. It specifies CASSAGTSANTGELFF.

The chain joins TRBV2 to TRBJ1-3; 10 nucleotides match TRBD1. The CDR3 loop spans 14 amino acids. V shed 6 bases, J shed 4 bases, and the junction held 3 bases outside the gene matches. CDR1 is SNHLY and CDR2 is FYNNEI in the germline V gene. DNA of the CDR3: TGTGCCAGCAGGACAGGGGGCGGAGGAAACACCATATATTTT. Translating gives CASRTGGGGNTIYF.

This clone was counted only a few times. The rearrangement links TRBV6-5 to TRBJ2-1; TRBD1 agrees at 8 bases. Unmatched junction bases numbered 8, after V lost 2 bases and J lost 5 bases. Germline CDR1 is MNHEY and CDR2 is SVGAGI. This CDR3 has 16 amino acids. The CDR3 sequence is CASSYQSGTGNNEQFF. CDR3 bases: TGTGCCAGCAGTTACCAATCCGGGACAGGTAACAATGAGCAGTTCTTC.

The rearrangement links TRBV30 to TRBJ2-1; D call uncertain. The CDR3 sequence is 13 residues long. Germline CDR1 GTSNPN, CDR2 SVGIG (reference sequence). Trimming pared 2 bases from V and 7 bases from J, leaving 12 bases between. CDR3 nucleotide sequence: TGTGCCTGGAGTTCCCAAGCCCCAAATGAGCAGTTCTTC. This translates into CAWSSQAPNEQFF.

V is TRBV6-5 and J is TRBJ1-3; a weak D match, TRBD1 (5 bases). Looked up from germline, CDR1 is MNHEY and CDR2 is SVGAGI. The V end lost 0 bases, the J end lost 0 bases, and 6 bases lay between the germline ends. The length of the CDR3 is 15 residues. CDR3 nucleotides: TGTGCCAGCAGTTACTCGGGGGGCTCTGGAAACACCATATATTTT. Amino acids: CASSYSGGSGNTIYF.

As to this clone: A read error may account for a junction end that differs from germline. The chain recombines TRBV7-7 with TRBJ2-2; D is perhaps TRBD1 (5 bases). The CDR3 has 13 amino acids. Germline-derived CDR1 and CDR2 are SSHAT and FNYEAQ (reference sequence). This CDR3 is CASSLSRGGELFF. CDR3 in DNA: TGTGCTAGCAGCTTATCTAGGGGCGGGGAGCTGTTTTTT.

This sequence joins TRBV18 and TRBJ2-1; D is perhaps TRBD1 (5 bases). The CDR3 spans 14 residues. V dropped 2 bases and J dropped 9 bases, with 14 bases sitting between them. Per germline, CDR1 KGHSH and CDR2 LQKENI. CDR3: CASSPSSQGIEQFF. In nucleotides, the CDR3 is TGTGCCAGCTCACCATCATCCCAGGGAATTGAGCAGTTCTTC.

In regard to this clone: One end of the junction varies from germline; a read error may be responsible. The genes are TRBV10-3 and TRBJ2-7; 9 bases line up with TRBD1. Germline V CDR1 and CDR2: ENHRY, SYGVKD. The CDR3 is made up of 13 amino acids. In DNA, the CDR3 is TGTGCCATCAGTGACTTCACCCGGACAGGGGAGGACTTC. It encodes CAISDFTRTGEDF.

The sample holds one count of this clone. This chain uses TRBV18 with TRBJ2-3; D is unresolved. CDR3 length equals 15 residues. The germline gives CDR1 KGHSH, CDR2 LQKENI. Trimming removed 0 bases from V and 2 bases from J, with 9 bases in between. In DNA, the CDR3 is TGTGCCAGCTCACCACCGCTGGGCCACACAGATACGCAGTATTTT. Its translation: CASSPPLGHTDTQYF.

V and J are TRBV5-6 and TRBJ2-1; TRBD2 agrees at 8 bases. V shed 0 bases, J shed 6 bases, and the junction held 11 bases outside the gene matches. This CDR3 comprises 17 residues. Germline V gene sequence: CDR1 SGHDT, CDR2 YYEEEE. This CDR3 is CASSLAISGGPGNEQFF. The CDR3 DNA reads TGTGCCAGCAGCTTGGCTATCTCGGGAGGGCCGGGCAATGAGCAGTTCTTC.

The rearrangement joins TRBV30 to TRBJ1-2, with 7 nucleotides matching TRBD1. Losses at the gene ends were 2 bases for V and 0 bases for J; bases not matched to a gene: 6. From germline, CDR1 is GTSNPN and CDR2 SVGIG (reference sequence). The CDR3 has 15 amino acids. The CDR3 is CAWSMGQPANYGYTF. The CDR3 DNA reads TGTGCCTGGAGTATGGGACAGCCAGCTAACTATGGCTACACCTTC.

This sequence joins TRBV6-5 and TRBJ1-1; no firm D call. The CDR3 sequence is 14 residues long. The germline V gene encodes CDR1 MNHEY and CDR2 SVGAGI. Trimming shortened V by 0 bases and J by 1 base, and 6 bases separated the two germline ends. Written as DNA, the CDR3 is TGTGCCAGCAGTTACTCGCGCACGAACACTGAAGCTTTCTTT. It yields the protein CASSYSRTNTEAFF.

The chain carries TRBV19 and TRBJ2-1; 13 bases are a match to TRBD2. CDR3 length: 15 residues. V was clipped by 2 bases and J by 9 bases; unmatched bases: 4. Germline-derived CDR1 and CDR2 are LNHDA and SQIVND (reference sequence). CDR3 protein: CASSIWTSGSREQFF. The CDR3 DNA sequence: TGTGCCAGTAGTATATGGACTAGCGGGAGTCGTGAGCAGTTCTTC.

V and J are TRBV5-6 and TRBJ2-7, with TRBD1 identical over 8 bases. After removal of 3 bases from V and 0 bases from J, the junction contained 14 bases not matched to a gene. Germline-derived CDR1 and CDR2 are SGHDT and YYEEEE. This CDR3 is built from 18 residues. CDR3 coding DNA: TGTGCCAGCAGCTCCAGGGGGCGCGGGTGGAGGAGCTCCTACGAGCAGTACTTC. Amino acid sequence: CASSSRGRGWRSSYEQYF.